These 20 T cell receptor beta chains were all obtained from the same sample, sequenced in a study of blood T cell repertoires in COVID-19. Generated by immunoSEQ multiplex PCR, the TCRdb table keeps only in-frame clones and is missing some. In the table there are about 250,000 clones, 70% to 85% of which are singletons. Sequenced input: peripheral blood. The receptors derive from a human donor with COVID-19, enrolled during active disease. The donor label of this sample is uncertain.

The chain is built from TRBV7-3 and TRBJ2-3, with 10 nucleotides matching TRBD2. CDR1 SGHTA and CDR2 FQGTGA come from the germline V gene. The CDR3 totals 16 residues. V trimming: 4 bases; J trimming: 2 bases; junction bases outside the gene matches: 6. CDR3 sequence reads: CASSSHTSGNTDTQYF. The CDR3 DNA reads TGTGCCAGCAGCTCCCACACTAGCGGGAACACAGATACGCAGTATTTT.

Details on this clone: At one of its ends the junction is not consistent with the germline gene, which may arise from a read error. The rearrangement links TRBV7-2 to TRBJ1-2; D not resolved. The CDR3 is 16 amino acids. Looked up from germline, CDR1 is SGHTA and CDR2 is FQGNSA. The CDR3 DNA sequence: TGTGCCAGTAGCTATTATACCGGGAGCCCCCTCGCGGGCTACACCTTC. Translating it yields CASSYYTGSPLAGYTF.

The chain has TRBV28 and TRBJ2-1; TRBD2 agrees at 10 bases. The V segment lost 5 bases and the J segment 4 bases; nucleotides outside the gene matches: 14. The germline gives CDR1 MDHEN, CDR2 SYDVKM. The CDR3 has 18 amino acids. The CDR3 spells CASSPLELAGWGYNEQFF. The CDR3 DNA sequence: TGTGCCAGCAGTCCCCTAGAACTAGCGGGGTGGGGATACAATGAGCAGTTCTTC.

The V gene is TRBV29-1, the J gene TRBJ2-3; TRBD2 aligns across 11 bases. Trimming cost V 5 bases and J 1 base; bases outside gene matches: 11. The CDR3 is 17 residues long. Germline V gene sequence: CDR1 SQVTM, CDR2 ANQGSEA. In DNA form, the CDR3 reads TGCAGCGTTCGGGATAGCGGGAGGGCCTCTGGCACAGATACGCAGTATTTT. Protein product: CSVRDSGRASGTDTQYF.

The chain uses TRBV30 and TRBJ1-1, with D perhaps TRBD1 (5 bases). CDR3 length: 10 amino acids. Germline V CDR1 and CDR2: GTSNPN, SVGIG (reference sequence). The CDR3: CALGRTEAFF. The CDR3, as DNA: TGTGCGCTGGGGCGGACTGAAGCTTTCTTT. Full variable domain (rest looked up from reference TRBV30 and TRBJ1-1): SQTIHQWPATLVQPVGSPLSLECTVEGTSNPNLYWYRQAAGRGLQLLFYSVGIGQISSEVPQNLSASRPQDRQFILSSKKLLLSDSGFYLCALGRTEAFFGQGTRLTVV.

The chain recombines TRBV9 with TRBJ2-1, with TRBD2 identical over 7 bases. The junction had 4 bases not matched to a gene; V was cut back by 0 bases and J by 7 bases. Germline CDR1 reads SGDLS; CDR2 reads YYNGEE. This CDR3 has 14 amino acids. The CDR3 DNA follows: TGTGCCAGCAGCGTAGGTCTAGCGGTAAATGAGCAGTTCTTC. Translating gives CASSVGLAVNEQFF.

The J gene is TRBJ2-2, the V gene TRBV6-5, with D possibly matching TRBD1 (6 bases). This CDR3 contains 13 residues. CDR1 is MNHEY, CDR2 SVGAGI, per germline. V was cut by 11 bases and J by 2 bases, with 12 bases left in between. Here the CDR3 reads CARQDSNTGELFF. In DNA form, the CDR3 reads TGTGCCCGACAGGACTCCAACACCGGGGAGCTGTTTTTT.

The V call is TRBV6-6, the J call TRBJ2-7, with TRBD2 matching over 9 bases. Germline loops: CDR1 MNHNY, CDR2 SVGAGI (reference sequence). The V gene end was trimmed by 2 bases and the J gene end by 5 bases; junction bases not matched to a gene: 4. The CDR3 runs to 14 residues. DNA of the CDR3: TGTGCCAGCAGTTACGTGGCGGGAGGGAACGAGCAGTACTTC. Amino acids: CASSYVAGGNEQYF.

The chain employs TRBV19 and TRBJ2-5; D is undetermined. CDR3 size: 13 residues. V dropped 9 bases and J dropped 5 bases, with 16 bases sitting between them. The germline V gene has CDR1 LNHDA and CDR2 SQIVND (reference sequence). CDR3 coding DNA: TGTGCCAGCTCTGGCCAGAACGGGGAGACCCAGTACTTC. Protein product: CASSGQNGETQYF.

CDR3 DNA sequence: TGTGCCAGCAGCTTAGGGTTAGGGGGCAATCAGCCCCAGCATTTT. It codes for CASSLGLGGNQPQHF. The rearrangement links TRBV11-2 to TRBJ1-5; weak D call: TRBD1 (5 bases). V was shortened by 1 base and J by 2 bases, with 9 bases between the two germline ends. Germline values: CDR1 SGHAT, CDR2 FQNNGV. The CDR3 spans 15 residues.

The chain carries TRBV3-1 (or the pseudogene TRBV3-2) and TRBJ1-2; 10 bases agree with TRBD1. Unmatched junction bases numbered 7, after V lost 1 base and J lost 5 bases. Germline CDR1 LGHDT, CDR2 YNNKEL (reference sequence). The CDR3 spans 16 residues. CDR3 sequence reads: CASSQGGDRGEYGYTF. In DNA form, the CDR3 reads TGTGCCAGCAGCCAAGGGGGGGACAGGGGAGAATATGGCTACACCTTC.

The J gene is TRBJ1-4, the V gene TRBV3-1 (or the pseudogene TRBV3-2), with a weak D call TRBD1 (6 bases). Germline assignment: CDR1 LGHDT and CDR2 YNNKEL (reference sequence). Trimming left V 8 bases short and J 4 bases short, with 14 bases between. The CDR3 is made up of 14 amino acids. DNA for the CDR3: TGTGCCAGCCAGTTGGGACACGGTAATGAAAAACTGTTTTTT. This translates into CASQLGHGNEKLFF.

The rearrangement joins TRBV5-4 to TRBJ2-5; D uncertain. V shed 1 base and J shed 3 bases, with 7 bases lying between them. This CDR3 has 13 amino acids. Germline CDR1 is SGHNT and CDR2 is YYREEE (reference sequence). The CDR3 here is CASSLPVKETQYF. As DNA, the CDR3 is TGTGCCAGCAGCTTGCCCGTAAAAGAGACCCAGTACTTC.

The rearrangement joins TRBV28 to TRBJ1-5, with D tentatively TRBD1 (6 bases). The CDR3 extends over 21 amino acids. Trimming shortened V by 1 base and J by 1 base, and 26 bases separated the two germline ends. The germline V gene has CDR1 MDHEN and CDR2 SYDVKM. DNA for the CDR3: TGTGCCAGCAGTTTATCGGCCCTGGTGGGGGACATCCAGGGAAGCAATCAGCCCCAGCATTTT. Translated: CASSLSALVGDIQGSNQPQHF.

The gene calls are TRBV6-5 and TRBJ2-1; weak D call: TRBD2 (6 bases). Trimming removed 6 bases from V and 12 bases from J, with 21 bases in between. Per the germline V gene, CDR1 is MNHEY and CDR2 is SVGAGI. CDR3 length: 14 residues. The CDR3 protein is CASSPPAGPWGQFF. The CDR3 nucleotides are TGTGCCAGCAGCCCCCCAGCGGGTCCCTGGGGGCAGTTCTTC.

This clone was detected a few times. This chain connects TRBV4-1 to TRBJ2-1; 10 positions agree with TRBD2. Germline loops: CDR1 MGHRA, CDR2 YSYEKL. The J segment lost 12 bases and the V segment lost 1 base, leaving 6 bases of the junction unmatched. The CDR3 extends over 14 amino acids. The chain's CDR3 is CASSQVLAGEVQFF. CDR3 coding DNA: TGCGCCAGCAGCCAAGTCCTAGCGGGAGAAGTGCAGTTCTTC.

The V call is TRBV18, the J call TRBJ1-1; D is unclear. The CDR3 is 14 amino acids. V dropped 5 bases and J dropped 1 base, with 11 bases sitting between them. Germline values: CDR1 KGHSH, CDR2 LQKENI. DNA of the CDR3: TGTGCCAGCTCAAGTCTCTCAGGGAACACTGAAGCTTTCTTT. It is translated as CASSSLSGNTEAFF.

This clone was counted a few times. The rearrangement uses TRBV11-2 and TRBJ2-7; D is ambiguous. CDR3 size: 12 residues. V lost 5 bases and J 1 base, leaving 6 bases between the germline ends. Germline CDR1 reads SGHAT; CDR2 reads FQNNGV. The CDR3 sequence is CASSQLSYEQYF. Written as DNA, the CDR3 is TGTGCCAGCAGCCAGTTGTCCTACGAGCAGTACTTC.

This clone was seen a single time. The CDR3 coding sequence is TGTGCCAGCACCCTAGGAGCGGCGAACACTGAAGCTTTCTTT. Translation: CASTLGAANTEAFF. The J gene is TRBJ1-1, the V gene TRBV9, with no clear D. Germline-derived CDR1 and CDR2 are SGDLS and YYNGEE. The V end lost 6 bases, the J end lost 1 base, and 13 bases lay between the germline ends. The CDR3 covers 14 residues.

This chain links TRBV7-2 with TRBJ2-2; TRBD2 matches at 13 bases. Trimming cost V 5 bases and J 4 bases; bases outside gene matches: 13. This CDR3 spans 19 amino acids. In germline, CDR1 is SGHTA, CDR2 FQGNSA. The DNA for the CDR3 is TGTGCCAGCAGCCTCGCGGCACTAGCGGGAGGGACAGGCACCGGGGAGCTGTTTTTT. Translation gives CASSLAALAGGTGTGELFF. The variable domain in full, with the rest retrieved from reference TRBV7-2 and TRBJ2-2, is GAGVSQSPSNKVTEKGKDVELRCDPISGHTALYWYRQSLGQGLEFLIYFQGNSAPDKSGLPSDRFSAERTGGSVSTLTIQRTQQEDSAVYLCASSLAALAGGTGTGELFFGEGSRLTVL.